The clone carrying this T cell receptor beta chain was counted ten times or more. Its specificity is not known. V was clipped by 6 bases and J by 1 base, with 13 bases between them. Germline V gene sequence: CDR1 DFQATT, CDR2 SNEGSKA (reference sequence). This CDR3 is 14 amino acids long. One entry per CDR3 protein results from TCRdb running MiXCR on the multiplex PCR reads. Among about 140,000 distinct CDR3 sequences listed, approximately 32% were seen once. The lymph nodes were axillary draining lymph nodes from breast cancer patients. This entry is derived from a study of breast tumors, draining lymph nodes, adjacent tissues. Study outcomes and limitations: Tumor TCR diversity was below lymph nodes but above nontumor tissue.

Sequenced input: axillary lymph node tissue. The V call is TRBV20-1, the J call TRBJ1-3; D is undetermined. The clonotype comes from a female donor with breast cancer. Some clones in this sample may be carry-over from other donors' samples. DNA for the CDR3: TGCAGTGCCAACGAGGGCAGGTCTGGAAACACCATATATTTT. This encodes CSANEGRSGNTIYF.